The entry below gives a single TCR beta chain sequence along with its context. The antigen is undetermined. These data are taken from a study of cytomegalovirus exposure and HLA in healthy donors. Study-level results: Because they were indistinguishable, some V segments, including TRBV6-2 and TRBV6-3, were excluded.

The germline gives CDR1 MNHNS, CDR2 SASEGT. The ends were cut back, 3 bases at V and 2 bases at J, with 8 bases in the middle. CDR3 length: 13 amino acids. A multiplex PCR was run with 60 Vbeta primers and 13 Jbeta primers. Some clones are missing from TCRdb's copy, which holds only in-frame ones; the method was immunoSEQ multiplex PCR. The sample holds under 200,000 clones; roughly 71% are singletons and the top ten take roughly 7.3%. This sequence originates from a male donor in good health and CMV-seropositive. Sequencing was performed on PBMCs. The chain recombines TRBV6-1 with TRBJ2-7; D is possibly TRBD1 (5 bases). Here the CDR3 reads CASSDRGPYEQYF. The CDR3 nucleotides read TGTGCCAGCAGTGATAGGGGCCCCTACGAGCAGTACTTC.